This TCR beta chain was profiled in a study of blood T cell repertoires in COVID-19. Study as a whole: The analysed material was cDNA or gDNA that came from T cells, B-cell-depleted T cells, or PBMCs.

Assay: immunoSEQ multiplex PCR; the TCRdb copy retains only in-frame clones and omits some. The sample contains fewer than 250,000 clones, 90% of which appear only once. The germline V gene has CDR1 MDHEN and CDR2 SYDVKM. The CDR3 is 16 residues long. Trimming took 6 bases from V and 4 from J, leaving 20 bases between them. The receptor's source is a man aged 45-65 years who had been exposed to COVID-19. Sequencing was performed on PBMCs or T cells enriched from blood (not recorded which). The rearrangement uses TRBV28 and TRBJ2-3; D possibly corresponds to TRBD2 (5 bases). The CDR3 DNA reads TGTGCCAGCAGAAGCTTGAGCGGAAGCCGGTCAGATACGCAGTATTTT. Translating gives CASRSLSGSRSDTQYF. Looking up the rest from reference TRBV28 and TRBJ2-3 gives the full variable domain: DVKVTQSSRYLVKRTGEKVFLECVQDMDHENMFWYRQDPGLGLRLIYFSYDVKMKEKGDIPEGYSVSREKKERFSLILESASTNQTSMYLCASRSLSGSRSDTQYFGPGTRLTVL.